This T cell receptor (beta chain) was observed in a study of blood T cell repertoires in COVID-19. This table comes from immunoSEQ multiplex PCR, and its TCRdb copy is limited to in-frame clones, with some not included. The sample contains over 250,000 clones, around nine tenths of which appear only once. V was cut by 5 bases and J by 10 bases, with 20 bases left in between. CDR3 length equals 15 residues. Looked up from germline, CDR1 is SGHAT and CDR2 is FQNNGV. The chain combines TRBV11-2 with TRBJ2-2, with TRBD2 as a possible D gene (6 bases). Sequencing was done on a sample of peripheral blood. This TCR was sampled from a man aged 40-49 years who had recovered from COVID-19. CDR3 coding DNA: TGTGCCAGCAGCCCCCCGGAGGGTACCCGGGTGGAGCTGTTTTTT. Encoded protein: CASSPPEGTRVELFF.